The clone carrying this T cell receptor beta chain has a handful of counts. The antigen remains unidentified. RNA was extracted and reverse transcribed into cDNA as the sequencing template. Clones were read by immunoSEQ multiplex PCR, and TCRdb kept only the in-frame ones, dropping some. The sample records roughly 64,000 clones, 44% being singletons. The CDR3 contains 13 residues. CDR1 is LGHNT and CDR2 is FRNRAP in the germline V gene. The V end was cut by 2 bases, the J end by 7 bases, with 10 bases between. Sorting of CD4+ and CD8+ T cells was performed on PBMCs. The sample is drawn from a study of CD8+ T cells in alopecia areata. The study, taken as a whole, reports: Scalp sequencing also captures normal skin's resident alphabeta T cells. Higher clonality than in normal scalp was seen in lesional scalp, especially alopecia totalis/universalis. Mice gave a clearer picture of TCR sharing than patients did, possibly for HLA-related reasons.

The TCR originated in a human donor with alopecia areata. The V and J genes are TRBV12-5 and TRBJ2-3; no definite D call. Sequencing was performed on NKG2D-low CD8+ T cells sorted from blood. The CDR3 is CASGLTTVNTQYF. In nucleotides, the CDR3 is TGTGCTAGTGGTTTGACGACGGTGAATACGCAGTATTTT.